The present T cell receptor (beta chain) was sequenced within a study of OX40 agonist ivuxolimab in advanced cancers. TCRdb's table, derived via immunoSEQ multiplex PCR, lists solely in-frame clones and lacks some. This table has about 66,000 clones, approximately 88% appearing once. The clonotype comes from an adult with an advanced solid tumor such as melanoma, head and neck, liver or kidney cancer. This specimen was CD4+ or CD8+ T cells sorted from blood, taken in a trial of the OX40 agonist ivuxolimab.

Here the CDR3 reads CASSLAINVQEGGYSPLHF. For the CDR3, the DNA is TGTGCCAGCAGCTTAGCGATTAACGTCCAGGAAGGGGGGTATTCACCCCTCCACTTT. The chain employs TRBV7-9 and TRBJ1-6; a weak D match, TRBD1 (6 bases). Germline-derived CDR1 and CDR2 are SEHNR and FQNEAQ (reference sequence). The CDR3 is made up of 19 amino acids. The V and J ends lost 0 bases and 8 bases respectively, with 23 bases between them.